Sequencing of this T cell receptor beta chain was carried out in a study of shared T cell receptors in the human thymus. Generated by immunoSEQ multiplex PCR, the TCRdb table keeps only in-frame clones and is missing some. The data show 700,000 or so clones, with approximately 83% seen just once and 0.0095% to 0.013% held by the top ten. CDR1 is KGHSH and CDR2 is LQKENI in the germline V gene. The V gene lost 8 bases and the J gene lost 2 bases, with 16 bases spanning the gap. The CDR3 consists of 14 residues. The data were also submitted as part of a second study, on human thymus T cells. That source adds: Thymic and blood repertoires showed apparently biased V and J gene usage.

Sequences were obtained from thymocytes. The TCR originated in a girl under three years old with a congenital heart defect. The chain joins TRBV18 to TRBJ2-7; D is possibly TRBD1 (6 bases). DNA of the CDR3: TGTGCCAGCCGCCCTCTGACAGGACCCTACGAGCAGTACTTC. It is translated as CASRPLTGPYEQYF.